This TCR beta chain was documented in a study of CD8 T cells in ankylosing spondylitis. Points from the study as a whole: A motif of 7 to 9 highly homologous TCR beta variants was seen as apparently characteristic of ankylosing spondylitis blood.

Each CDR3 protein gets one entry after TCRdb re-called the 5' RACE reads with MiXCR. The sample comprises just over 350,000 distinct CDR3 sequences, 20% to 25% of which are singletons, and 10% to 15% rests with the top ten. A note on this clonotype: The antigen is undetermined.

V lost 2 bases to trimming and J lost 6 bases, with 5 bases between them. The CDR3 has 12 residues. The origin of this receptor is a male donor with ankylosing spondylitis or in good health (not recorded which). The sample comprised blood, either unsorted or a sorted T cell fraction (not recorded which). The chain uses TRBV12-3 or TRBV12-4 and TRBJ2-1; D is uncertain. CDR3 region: CASSLQFNEQFF. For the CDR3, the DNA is TGTGCCAGCAGTTTACAGTTCAATGAGCAGTTCTTC.